The 23 T cell receptor beta chains in this list originate from one sample, sequenced in a study of blood T cells in healthy people across ages. A second roughly 6 to 11 cycle PCR used barcoded and J-beta primers. One entry per CDR3 protein, called by TCRdb with MiXCR from the 5' RACE reads. Of 250,000 to 300,000 distinct CDR3 sequences in the sample, around 29% were seen once. The sequenced sample consisted of blood. These receptors were taken from an older woman in good health.

This clonotype was seen a handful of times. The J gene is TRBJ2-1, the V gene TRBV5-1; TRBD2 agrees at 9 bases. Germline lookup yields CDR1 SGHRS and CDR2 YFSETQ. V was pared by 3 bases and J by 7 bases, with 14 bases of the junction left unmatched. The CDR3 has 17 residues. The CDR3 bases are TGCGCCAGCAGCTCGCCGGGACTAGCAAATGGTGTGAATGAGCAGTTCTTC. It specifies CASSSPGLANGVNEQFF.

There are many counts of this clonotype. The chain recombines TRBV7-2 with TRBJ2-6; D is ambiguous. CDR1 SGHTA and CDR2 FQGNSA come from the germline V gene. This CDR3 contains 15 residues. V was trimmed by 8 bases and J by 3 bases, leaving 14 bases between them. DNA of the CDR3: TGTGCCAGCGCGCGACTTTTAGGTGGGGCCAACGTCCTGACTTTC. Residues: CASARLLGGANVLTF.

This clonotype was seen ten or more times. V gene TRBV24-1 combines with J gene TRBJ2-5; TRBD1 is a possible D gene (5 bases). Germline V gives CDR1 KGHDR, CDR2 SFDVKD. The V end lost 7 bases, the J end lost 1 base, and 12 bases lay between the germline ends. The CDR3 sequence is 14 residues long. DNA for the CDR3: TGTGCCACCAGCGACCGGACACCCCAAGAGACCCAGTACTTC. Translating it yields CATSDRTPQETQYF.

In this sample, this clonotype turned up a few times. V is TRBV28 and J is TRBJ2-7; D might be TRBD2 (6 bases). V gave up 6 bases and J gave up 7 bases, with 13 bases separating them. Germline-derived CDR1 and CDR2 are MDHEN and SYDVKM. The CDR3 is made up of 12 amino acids. The CDR3 here is CASRTRLGEQYF. The CDR3 DNA sequence: TGTGCCAGCAGGACTAGACTTGGAGAGCAGTACTTC.

This clonotype was observed at least ten times. This rearrangement joins TRBV6-1 to TRBJ1-1, with no clear D. Germline CDR1 MNHNS, CDR2 SASEGT. With 5 bases removed from V and 2 bases from J, the gap between germline ends came to 6 bases. CDR3 size: 12 residues. The CDR3 loop is CASSPYNTEAFF. The CDR3 DNA reads TGTGCCAGCAGTCCCTATAACACTGAAGCTTTCTTT.

This clonotype was seen many times. This chain uses TRBV20-1 with TRBJ2-1, with 9 bases fitting TRBD2. Trimming removed 7 bases from V and 6 bases from J; junction bases left unmatched: 10. The CDR3 loop spans 14 amino acids. The germline CDR1 and CDR2 sequences are DFQATT and SNEGSKA (reference sequence). The CDR3: CSGEREDLFNEQFF. In nucleotides, the CDR3 is TGCAGTGGGGAGCGGGAGGACCTTTTCAATGAGCAGTTCTTC.

Points on this clonotype: The junction departs from germline at one end; a sequencing error may be responsible. The genes are TRBV4-2 and TRBJ2-1; 7 nucleotides match TRBD1. CDR1 is LGHNA and CDR2 is YNFKEQ in the germline V gene. The CDR3 spans 13 residues. The CDR3 DNA sequence: TGTGCCAGCAGCCAGCCCCAGGGGGATGAGCAGCTCTTC. It specifies CASSQPQGDEQLF.

J is TRBJ2-5 and V is TRBV29-1; TRBD2 matches 7 bases. Germline CDR1 SQVTM, CDR2 ANQGSEA. The ends lost 7 bases at V and 3 bases at J; junction bases unmatched: 11. This CDR3 contains 14 residues. CDR3 loop: CSAIQGGREETQYF. The CDR3 DNA sequence: TGCAGCGCCATACAAGGCGGGAGAGAAGAGACCCAGTACTTC.

The chain recombines TRBV5-1 with TRBJ1-1; 8 positions match TRBD1. Germline assignment: CDR1 SGHRS and CDR2 YFSETQ. V was pared by 3 bases and J by 3 bases, with 7 bases of the junction left unmatched. This CDR3 has 15 amino acids. The CDR3 nucleotides read TGCGCCAGCAGCTACGAAGGACAGGGCGACACTGAAGCTTTCTTT. It specifies CASSYEGQGDTEAFF.

This clonotype came up a few times. The rearrangement uses TRBV7-2 and TRBJ2-5, with D perhaps matching TRBD2 (5 bases). V dropped 2 bases and J dropped 3 bases, with 7 bases sitting between them. The germline CDR1 and CDR2 sequences are SGHTA and FQGNSA. CDR3 length: 13 residues. In nucleotides, the CDR3 is TGTGCCAGCAGCTTATTGCGGGAAGAGACCCAGTACTTC. Amino acid sequence: CASSLLREETQYF.

This clonotype was seen a handful of times. At one end, the junction sequence differs from germline, possibly due to a read error. J is TRBJ1-2 and V is TRBV5-1, with D maybe TRBD1 (6 bases). This CDR3 is built from 14 residues. CDR1 is SGHRS and CDR2 is YFSETQ in the germline V gene. The CDR3 region is CASSLERGNYGCTF. The DNA of the CDR3 is TGCGCCAGCAGCTTGGAGAGGGGGAACTATGGCTGCACCTTC.

The chain combines TRBV11-2 with TRBJ1-2; D remains ambiguous. CDR1 is SGHAT and CDR2 is FQNNGV in the germline V gene. V lost 2 bases, J lost 3 bases, and 7 bases lay in between. The CDR3 is 13 residues long. CDR3: CASSLNSHYGYTF. The CDR3 DNA reads as TGTGCCAGCAGCTTAAACAGCCACTATGGCTACACCTTC.

In regard to this clonotype: An end of the junction differs from the germline gene, which may be a read error. The rearrangement uses TRBV27 and TRBJ2-1, with 12 bases matching TRBD1. The CDR3 has 14 residues. CDR1 MNHEY and CDR2 SMNVEV come from the germline V gene (reference sequence). CDR3 protein: CASSTGTGGNEQSF. The DNA of the CDR3 is TGTGCCAGCAGTACAGGGACAGGGGGCAATGAGCAGTCCTTC.

This clonotype was counted a few times. The chain uses TRBV20-1 and TRBJ1-5; TRBD1 is a possible D gene (5 bases). V dropped 3 bases and J dropped 7 bases, with 22 bases sitting between them. CDR1 DFQATT and CDR2 SNEGSKA come from the germline V gene (reference sequence). The CDR3 runs 16 residues. CDR3 bases: TGCAGTGCTAGGTCCCCACAGGTTACGCGCGAGCAGCCCCAGCATTTT. Protein sequence: CSARSPQVTREQPQHF.

This clonotype has only a few counts. This chain links TRBV5-1 with TRBJ1-1; 9 nucleotides line up with TRBD1. CDR3 size: 13 residues. Trimming removed 4 bases from V and 7 bases from J; junction bases left unmatched: 5. Germline V gene lookup returns CDR1 SGHRS and CDR2 YFSETQ. The CDR3 DNA reads as TGCGCCAGCAGCCGGACAGGGGAAGGTGAAGCTTTCTTT. This gives the protein CASSRTGEGEAFF. The entire variable domain, with the rest obtained from reference TRBV5-1 and TRBJ1-1, is as follows: KAGVTQTPRYLIKTRGQQVTLSCSPISGHRSVSWYQQTPGQGLQFLFEYFSETQRNKGNFPGRFSGRQFSNSRSEMNVSTLELGDSALYLCASSRTGEGEAFFGQGTRLTVV.

Remarks on this clonotype: The junction shows a germline mismatch at one end, possibly a read error. V gene TRBV5-1 combines with J gene TRBJ1-2, with no clear D. The germline gives CDR1 SGHRS, CDR2 YFSETQ. This CDR3 has 18 amino acids. Here the CDR3 reads CVSSLESPTDVPQGGYTF. CDR3 coding DNA: TGCGTCAGCAGCTTGGAATCTCCCACGGACGTACCCCAAGGGGGCTACACCTTC.

The rearrangement links TRBV28 to TRBJ2-5; D not certain. Germline V lookup: CDR1 MDHEN, CDR2 SYDVKM. The CDR3 is 11 amino acids. Trimming shortened V by 6 bases and J by 6 bases, and 8 bases separated the two germline ends. The CDR3: CASRAAKTQYF. CDR3 in DNA: TGTGCCAGCAGAGCCGCGAAGACCCAGTACTTC.

On this clonotype itself: Likely a read error: the CDR3 ends without its conserved phenylalanine or tryptophan. The rearrangement links TRBV5-4 to TRBJ2-2, with TRBD2 identical over 10 bases. The CDR3 sequence is 16 residues long. V trimming: 1 base; J trimming: 3 bases; junction bases outside the gene matches: 3. Germline assignment: CDR1 SGHNT and CDR2 YYREEE (reference sequence). The chain's CDR3 is CASSLLGLAHTGELFS. DNA for the CDR3: TGTGCCAGCAGCTTGTTGGGACTAGCGCACACCGGGGAGCTGTTTTCT.

The chain combines TRBV5-1 with TRBJ2-7; TRBD1 matches at 7 bases. V shed 4 bases and J 5 bases; nucleotides not matched to a gene: 3. This CDR3 has 12 residues. Germline V gene lookup returns CDR1 SGHRS and CDR2 YFSETQ. The CDR3 nucleotides are TGCGCCAGCAGCCGACAGGGAGACGAGCAGTACTTC. It specifies CASSRQGDEQYF.

This clonotype was detected a few times. The chain combines TRBV29-1 with TRBJ1-1; tentative D call: TRBD1 (5 bases). Trimming took 6 bases from V and 0 from J, leaving 8 bases between them. The CDR3 has 12 amino acids. Germline lookup yields CDR1 SQVTM and CDR2 ANQGSEA. This chain's CDR3 is CSVRTMNTEAFF. The CDR3, as DNA: TGCAGCGTAAGGACAATGAACACTGAAGCTTTCTTT.

This chain joins TRBV9 and TRBJ2-3; tentatively, D is TRBD2 (5 bases). CDR3 size: 15 residues. V shed 3 bases and J shed 2 bases, with 13 bases lying between them. Per the germline V gene, CDR1 is SGDLS and CDR2 is YYNGEE. The CDR3 region is CASSARAEYTDTQYF. Written as DNA, the CDR3 is TGTGCCAGCAGCGCCAGAGCGGAGTACACAGATACGCAGTATTTT.

V usage is TRBV7-3 and J usage is TRBJ2-1; TRBD2 matches at 9 bases. CDR3 length: 16 residues. Looked up from germline, CDR1 is SGHTA and CDR2 is FQGTGA. Trimming at V came to 5 bases and at J to 8 bases, leaving 13 bases not matched to a gene. The CDR3 region is CASSLRAAGGGDEQFF. The CDR3 coding sequence is TGTGCCAGCAGCCTGCGGGCGGCGGGAGGGGGCGATGAGCAGTTCTTC.

Ten or more counts support this clonotype. The J gene is TRBJ2-5, the V gene TRBV28, with TRBD2 matching 9 bases. Looked up from germline, CDR1 is MDHEN and CDR2 is SYDVKM. This CDR3 is built from 12 residues. After removal of 10 bases from V and 4 bases from J, the junction contained 4 bases not matched to a gene. The CDR3 sequence: CATQGLAETQYF. DNA for the CDR3: TGTGCCACCCAGGGACTAGCAGAGACCCAGTACTTC.